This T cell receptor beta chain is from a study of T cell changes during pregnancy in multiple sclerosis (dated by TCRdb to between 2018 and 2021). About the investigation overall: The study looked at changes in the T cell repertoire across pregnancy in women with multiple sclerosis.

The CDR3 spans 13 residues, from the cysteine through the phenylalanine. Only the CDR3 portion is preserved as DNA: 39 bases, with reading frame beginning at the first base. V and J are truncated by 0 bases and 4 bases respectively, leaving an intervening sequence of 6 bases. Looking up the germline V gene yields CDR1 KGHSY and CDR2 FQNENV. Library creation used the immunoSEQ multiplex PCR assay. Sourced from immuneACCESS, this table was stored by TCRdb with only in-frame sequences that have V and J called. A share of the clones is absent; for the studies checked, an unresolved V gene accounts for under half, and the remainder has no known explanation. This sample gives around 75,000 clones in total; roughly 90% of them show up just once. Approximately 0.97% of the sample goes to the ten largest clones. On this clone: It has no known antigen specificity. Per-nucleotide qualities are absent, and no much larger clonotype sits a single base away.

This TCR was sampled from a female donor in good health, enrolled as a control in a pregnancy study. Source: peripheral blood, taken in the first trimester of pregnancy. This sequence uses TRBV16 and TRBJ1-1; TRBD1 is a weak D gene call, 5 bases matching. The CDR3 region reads CASSQSRVTEAFF. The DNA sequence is TGTGCCAGCAGCCAATCCAGGGTCACTGAAGCTTTCTTT.